Listed here are 8 T cell receptor beta chains from one sample, sequenced in a study of cytomegalovirus exposure and HLA in healthy donors. PCR amplification relied on 60 Vbeta primers (plus 13 Jbeta primers). The assay was immunoSEQ multiplex PCR, and TCRdb's table has in-frame clones only and misses some. The data hold 100,000 to 150,000 clones, with roughly 83% observed a single time. Sequencing was performed on PBMCs. The receptors shown here come from a man between 18 and 35 years old in good health and CMV-seropositive.

V and J are TRBV5-5 and TRBJ1-1, with 12 bases identical to TRBD1. V dropped 6 bases and J dropped 0; count of bases not matched to a gene: 18. CDR1 SGHKS and CDR2 YYEKEE come from the germline V gene (reference sequence). The CDR3 covers 20 residues. The CDR3 region is CASTHFGTGGYKTMNTEAFF. The CDR3 DNA reads as TGTGCCAGCACCCATTTCGGGACAGGGGGCTATAAAACCATGAACACTGAAGCTTTCTTT.

The chain is built from TRBV10-1 and TRBJ2-1, with D possibly matching TRBD2 (5 bases). The V end was cut by 6 bases, the J end by 2 bases, with 14 bases between. Looked up from germline, CDR1 is WNHNN and CDR2 is SYGVQD (reference sequence). This CDR3 has 15 residues. Here the CDR3 DNA reads TGCGCCAGCAGCGAATCCCGGGGAACCTACAATGAGCAGTTCTTC. Encoded protein: CASSESRGTYNEQFF.

The rearrangement uses TRBV13 and TRBJ1-3; D gene ambiguous. Trimming took off 2 bases at V and 0 bases at J, with 8 bases between the two ends. Germline V gene data show CDR1 as PRHDT and CDR2 as FYEKMQ (reference sequence). The CDR3 consists of 15 residues. For the CDR3, the DNA is TGTGCCAGCAGCTTATATGAGGCCTCTGGAAACACCATATATTTT. Protein: CASSLYEASGNTIYF.

The genes are TRBV6-4 and TRBJ2-5; D is unresolved. V gave up 8 bases and J gave up 5 bases, with 15 bases separating them. The CDR3 covers 13 residues. Germline V lookup: CDR1 MRHNA, CDR2 SNTAGT. This CDR3 reads CASALWVGETQYF. The DNA for the CDR3 is TGTGCCAGCGCCTTGTGGGTCGGGGAGACCCAGTACTTC.

CDR3 in amino acids: CASSSTGSKGFTEAFF. The CDR3 nucleotides read TGTGCCAGCAGTTCAACAGGTTCAAAGGGTTTCACTGAAGCTTTCTTT. The J gene is TRBJ1-1, the V gene TRBV27, with D possibly being TRBD1 (5 bases). Germline V gene sequence: CDR1 MNHEY, CDR2 SMNVEV (reference sequence). V lost 4 bases to trimming and J lost 4 bases, with 19 bases between them. This CDR3 contains 16 residues.

For this clone: A read error may produce the germline difference seen at one junction end. The chain recombines TRBV29-1 with TRBJ2-3; 11 nucleotides match TRBD2. The CDR3 sequence is 13 residues long. CDR1 is SQVTM, CDR2 ANQGSEA, per germline. CDR3 loop: CSITSGGPYTRYF. CDR3 nucleotides: TGCAGCATCACTAGCGGGGGCCCCTATACGCGGTATTTT.

The chain couples TRBV11-2 to TRBJ1-2, with D possibly being TRBD1 (5 bases). This CDR3 region has 14 residues. Per the germline V gene, CDR1 is SGHAT and CDR2 is FQNNGV. V lost 4 bases to trimming and J lost 5 bases, with 14 bases between them. The CDR3 DNA sequence: TGTGCCAGCAGCTCCTCGGCAGGGCTTTATGGCTACACCTTC. It yields the protein CASSSSAGLYGYTF.

This clone is labeled as medium-sized. Other DNA sequences in the sample encode the same CDR3. The rearrangement links TRBV7-6 to TRBJ2-1; 9 positions match TRBD1. This CDR3 spans 15 amino acids. With 5 bases clipped from V and 4 bases from J, the junction kept 6 bases outside the gene matches. Germline CDR1 SGHVS, CDR2 FNYEAQ. The CDR3 here is CASSLGTGPYNEQFF. The DNA of the CDR3 is TGTGCCAGCAGCCTTGGGACAGGGCCATACAATGAGCAGTTCTTC. The whole variable domain, filled in from reference TRBV7-6 and TRBJ2-1, reads GAGVSQSPRYKVTKRGQDVALRCDPISGHVSLYWYRQALGQGPEFLTYFNYEAQQDKSGLPNDRFSAERPEGSISTLTIQRTEQRDSAMYRCASSLGTGPYNEQFFGPGTRLTVL.